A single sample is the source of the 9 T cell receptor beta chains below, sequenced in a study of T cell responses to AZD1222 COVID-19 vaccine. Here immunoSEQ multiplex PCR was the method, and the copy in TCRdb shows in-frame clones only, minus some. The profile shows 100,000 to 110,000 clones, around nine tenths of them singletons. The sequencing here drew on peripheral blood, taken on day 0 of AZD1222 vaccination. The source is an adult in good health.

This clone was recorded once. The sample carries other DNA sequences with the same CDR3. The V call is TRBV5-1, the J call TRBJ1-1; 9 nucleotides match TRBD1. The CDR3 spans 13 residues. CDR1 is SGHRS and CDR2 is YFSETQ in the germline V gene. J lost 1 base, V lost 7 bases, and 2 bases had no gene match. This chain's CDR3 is CASRDRENTEAFF. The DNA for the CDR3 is TGCGCCAGCCGGGACAGGGAGAACACTGAAGCTTTCTTT.

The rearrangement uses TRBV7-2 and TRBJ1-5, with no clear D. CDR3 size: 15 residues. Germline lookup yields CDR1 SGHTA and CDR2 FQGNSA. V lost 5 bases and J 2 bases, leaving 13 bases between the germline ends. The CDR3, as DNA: TGTGCCAGCAGCCGGCAGTCAGGCGGCAATCAGCCCCAGCATTTT. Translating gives CASSRQSGGNQPQHF.

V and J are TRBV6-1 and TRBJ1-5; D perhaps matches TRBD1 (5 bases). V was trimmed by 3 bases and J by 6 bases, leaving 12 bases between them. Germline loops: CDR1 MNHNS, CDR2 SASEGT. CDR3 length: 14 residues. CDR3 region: CASSEIGVTQPQHF. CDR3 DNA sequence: TGTGCCAGCAGTGAGATAGGGGTTACTCAGCCCCAGCATTTT.

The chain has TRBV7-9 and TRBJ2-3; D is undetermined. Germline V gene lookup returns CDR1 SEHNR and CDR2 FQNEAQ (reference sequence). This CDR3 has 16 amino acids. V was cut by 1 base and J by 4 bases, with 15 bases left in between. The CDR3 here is CASSLVSPGFSDTQYF. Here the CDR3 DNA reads TGTGCCAGCAGCTTAGTGTCCCCCGGGTTCTCAGATACGCAGTATTTT.

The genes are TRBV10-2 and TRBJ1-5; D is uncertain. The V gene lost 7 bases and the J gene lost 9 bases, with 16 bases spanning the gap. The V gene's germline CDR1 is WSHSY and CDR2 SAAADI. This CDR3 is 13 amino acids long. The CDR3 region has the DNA TGCGCCAGCACTCCGTCAGGCTATCGGCCCCAGCATTTT. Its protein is CASTPSGYRPQHF.

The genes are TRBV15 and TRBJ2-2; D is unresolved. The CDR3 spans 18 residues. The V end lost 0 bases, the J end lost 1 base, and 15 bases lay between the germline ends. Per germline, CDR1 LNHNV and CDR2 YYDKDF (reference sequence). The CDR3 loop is CATSRDRVGPLNTGELFF. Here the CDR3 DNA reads TGTGCCACCAGCAGAGATCGGGTTGGACCTCTGAACACCGGGGAGCTGTTTTTT.

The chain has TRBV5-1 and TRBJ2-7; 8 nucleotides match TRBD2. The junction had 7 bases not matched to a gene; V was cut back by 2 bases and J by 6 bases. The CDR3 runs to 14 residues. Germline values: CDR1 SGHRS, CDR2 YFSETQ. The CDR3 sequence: CASSFTSGVSEQYF. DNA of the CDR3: TGCGCCAGCAGCTTCACTAGCGGAGTCAGCGAGCAGTACTTC. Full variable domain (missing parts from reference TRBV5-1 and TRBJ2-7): KAGVTQTPRYLIKTRGQQVTLSCSPISGHRSVSWYQQTPGQGLQFLFEYFSETQRNKGNFPGRFSGRQFSNSRSEMNVSTLELGDSALYLCASSFTSGVSEQYFGPGTRLTVT.

Written as DNA, the CDR3 is TGTGCCAGTACAAGCACAGGTGCCGGGGAGCTGTTTTTT. As protein: CASTSTGAGELFF. The chain uses TRBV19 and TRBJ2-2; D is perhaps TRBD1 (5 bases). Trimming stripped 7 bases from V and 6 bases from J, with 12 bases between. The CDR3 sequence is 13 residues long. The germline V gene encodes CDR1 LNHDA and CDR2 SQIVND (reference sequence).

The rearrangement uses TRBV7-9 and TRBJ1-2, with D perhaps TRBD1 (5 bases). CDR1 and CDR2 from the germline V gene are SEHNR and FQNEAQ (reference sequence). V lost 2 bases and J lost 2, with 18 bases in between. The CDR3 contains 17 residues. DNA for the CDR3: TGTGCCAGCAGCTTACGACGTCAATGGGGGGGAAACTATGGCTACACCTTC. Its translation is CASSLRRQWGGNYGYTF. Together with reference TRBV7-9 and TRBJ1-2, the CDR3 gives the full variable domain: DTGVSQNPRHKITKRGQNVTFRCDPISEHNRLYWYRQTLGQGPEFLTYFQNEAQLEKSRLLSDRFSAERPKGSFSTLEIQRTEQGDSAMYLCASSLRRQWGGNYGYTFGSGTRLTVV.